The T cell receptor (beta chain) under discussion was sequenced for a study of blood T cells in healthy people across ages. The CDR3 has 14 residues. V was trimmed by 0 bases and J by 2 bases, leaving 5 bases between them. CDR1 is SGDLS and CDR2 is YYNGEE in the germline V gene. Primers used in a second PCR of roughly 6 to 11 cycles were a sample-barcoded 5' primer and a J-beta primer mix. TCRdb reprocessed the 5' RACE reads via MiXCR and lists one record per CDR3 protein. The sample lists more than 750,000 distinct CDR3 sequences; 25% to 35% were seen once. Per-sample PBMC isolation yielded at least 6 million cells. This sample also appeared in a second study, on T cells of mothers and their children.

This TCR came from a woman between 40 and 50 years old in good health. V gene TRBV9 combines with J gene TRBJ2-2; no clear D. The sequenced sample consisted of blood. The CDR3 spells CASSVDPNTGELFF. CDR3 bases: TGTGCCAGCAGCGTAGACCCAAACACCGGGGAGCTGTTTTTT. The full variable domain, its missing parts supplied by reference TRBV9 and TRBJ2-2, is DSGVTQTPKHLITATGQRVTLRCSPRSGDLSVYWYQQSLDQGLQFLIQYYNGEERAKGNILERFSAQQFPDLHSELNLSSLELGDSALYFCASSVDPNTGELFFGEGSRLTVL.